The 7 T cell receptor beta chains below all came from one sample that was sequenced in a study of OX40 agonist ivuxolimab in advanced cancers. Sequencing used immunoSEQ multiplex PCR; TCRdb keeps in-frame clones, though not all of them. The sample yields tens of thousands of clones, 85% to 90% seen once. The sequences come from CD4+ or CD8+ T cells sorted from blood, collected in a trial of the OX40 agonist ivuxolimab. All receptors come from an adult with an advanced solid tumor such as melanoma, head and neck, liver or kidney cancer.

The rearrangement uses TRBV2 and TRBJ2-5; D gene unclear. The CDR3 has 14 amino acids. The V and J ends lost 4 bases and 0 bases respectively, with 9 bases between them. Per the germline V gene, CDR1 is SNHLY and CDR2 is FYNNEI. CDR3 in amino acids: CASSGNYNQETQYF. As DNA, the CDR3 is TGTGCCAGCAGTGGGAATTATAACCAAGAGACCCAGTACTTC.

The chain has TRBV27 and TRBJ1-3; tentatively, D is TRBD1 (6 bases). The CDR3 runs to 16 residues. The germline V gene has CDR1 MNHEY and CDR2 SMNVEV (reference sequence). V lost 5 bases and J lost 8, with 22 bases in between. CDR3 bases: TGTGCCAGCAGTCCGCGCCGTCAGGGGAATGTAGACACCATATATTTT. This encodes CASSPRRQGNVDTIYF.

This clone has only one observation. V and J are TRBV14 and TRBJ1-2; TRBD1 agrees at 7 bases. V lost 0 bases, J lost 7 bases, and 11 bases stayed unmatched. This CDR3 comprises 16 residues. CDR1 is SGHDN, CDR2 FVKESK, per germline. The CDR3 DNA is TGTGCCAGCAGCCAAGAAAGATTAAAGGGGGCGAGTGGCTACACCTTC. It translates to CASSQERLKGASGYTF.

The count of this clone is one. V and J are TRBV6-5 and TRBJ2-1, with unresolved D. Germline-derived CDR1 and CDR2 are MNHEY and SVGAGI. The CDR3 has 14 amino acids. V was cut by 2 bases and J by 2 bases, with 7 bases left in between. The CDR3 is CASSYRETYNEQFF. The CDR3 DNA is TGTGCCAGCAGTTACAGGGAAACCTACAATGAGCAGTTCTTC.

This chain links TRBV5-1 with TRBJ2-1, with 7 bases fitting TRBD1. The junction had 8 bases not matched to a gene; V was cut back by 1 base and J by 4 bases. There are 16 residues in the CDR3. Germline V lookup: CDR1 SGHRS, CDR2 YFSETQ. CDR3 sequence reads: CASSLRADRSYNEQFF. Here the CDR3 DNA reads TGCGCCAGCAGCTTGCGGGCGGACAGGAGTTACAATGAGCAGTTCTTC.

The chain recombines TRBV10-3 with TRBJ1-5; 8 bases line up with TRBD1. The ends lost 6 bases at V and 2 bases at J; junction bases unmatched: 3. Germline CDR1 is ENHRY and CDR2 is SYGVKD. The CDR3 is made up of 14 amino acids. DNA of the CDR3: TGTGCCATCAGAGGACAGGGTGGCAATCAGCCCCAGCATTTT. Translation gives CAIRGQGGNQPQHF.

The DNA for the CDR3 is TGCGCCAGCAGTGAGTCACGAAACTATGGCTACACCTTC. As protein: CASSESRNYGYTF. The genes are TRBV10-1 and TRBJ1-2; no firm D call. V was cut by 0 bases and J by 2 bases, with 4 bases left in between. Germline CDR1 WNHNN, CDR2 SYGVQD (reference sequence). This CDR3 has 13 residues.